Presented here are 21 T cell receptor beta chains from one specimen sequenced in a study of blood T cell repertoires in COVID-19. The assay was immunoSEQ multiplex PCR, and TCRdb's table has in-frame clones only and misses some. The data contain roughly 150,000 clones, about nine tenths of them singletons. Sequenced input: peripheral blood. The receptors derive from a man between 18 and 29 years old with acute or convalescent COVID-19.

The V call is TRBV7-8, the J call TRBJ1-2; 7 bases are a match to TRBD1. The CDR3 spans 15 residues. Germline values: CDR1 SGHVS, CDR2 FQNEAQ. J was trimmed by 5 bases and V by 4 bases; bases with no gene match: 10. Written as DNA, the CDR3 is TGTGCCAGCAGCTCTGACAGGGCAAGCGGGTATGGCTACACCTTC. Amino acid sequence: CASSSDRASGYGYTF. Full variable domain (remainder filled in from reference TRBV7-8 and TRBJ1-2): GAGVSQSPRYKVAKRGQDVALRCDPISGHVSLFWYQQALGQGPEFLTYFQNEAQLDKSGLPSDRFFAERPEGSVSTLKIQRTQQEDSAVYLCASSSDRASGYGYTFGSGTRLTVV.

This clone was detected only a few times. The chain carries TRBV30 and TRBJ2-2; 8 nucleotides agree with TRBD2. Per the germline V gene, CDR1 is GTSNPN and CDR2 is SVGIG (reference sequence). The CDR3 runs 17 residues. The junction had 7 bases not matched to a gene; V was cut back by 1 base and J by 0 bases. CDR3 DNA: TGTGCCTGGAGTGGTCGAGCGGGGGCCTCGAACACCGGGGAGCTGTTTTTT. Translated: CAWSGRAGASNTGELFF.

This CDR3 reads CASSQEYPGVNNSPLHF. As DNA, the CDR3 is TGCGCCAGCAGCCAAGAATACCCAGGCGTAAATAATTCACCCCTCCACTTT. The chain combines TRBV4-1 with TRBJ1-6; D is unclear. Looked up from germline, CDR1 is MGHRA and CDR2 is YSYEKL. CDR3 length equals 17 residues. V was clipped by 0 bases and J by 5 bases, with 14 bases between them.

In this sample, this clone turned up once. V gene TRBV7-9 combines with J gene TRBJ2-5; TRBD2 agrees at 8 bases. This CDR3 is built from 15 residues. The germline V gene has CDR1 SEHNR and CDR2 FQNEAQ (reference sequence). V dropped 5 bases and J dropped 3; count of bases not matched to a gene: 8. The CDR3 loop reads CASSPPGRGEETQYF. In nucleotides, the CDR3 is TGTGCCAGCAGCCCCCCCGGGCGGGGGGAAGAGACCCAGTACTTC.

The CDR3 reads CASSWGEGPHEKLFF. DNA of the CDR3: TGTGCCAGCAGCTGGGGGGAGGGACCCCATGAAAAACTGTTTTTT. The chain recombines TRBV7-9 with TRBJ1-4, with D perhaps matching TRBD1 (5 bases). V gave up 4 bases and J gave up 6 bases, with 15 bases separating them. Germline V lookup: CDR1 SEHNR, CDR2 FQNEAQ (reference sequence). CDR3 length: 15 residues.

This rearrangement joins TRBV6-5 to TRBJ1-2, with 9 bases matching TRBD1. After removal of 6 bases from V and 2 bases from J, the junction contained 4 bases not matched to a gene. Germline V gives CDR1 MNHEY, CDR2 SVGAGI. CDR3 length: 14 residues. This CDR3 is CASRRTGENYGYTF. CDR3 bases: TGTGCCAGCAGGCGGACAGGGGAAAACTATGGCTACACCTTC.

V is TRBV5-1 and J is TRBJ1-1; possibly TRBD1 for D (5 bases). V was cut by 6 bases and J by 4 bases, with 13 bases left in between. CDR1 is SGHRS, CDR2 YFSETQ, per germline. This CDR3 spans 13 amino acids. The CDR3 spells CASTDPGFTEAFF. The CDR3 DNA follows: TGCGCCAGCACCGACCCAGGGTTCACTGAAGCTTTCTTT.

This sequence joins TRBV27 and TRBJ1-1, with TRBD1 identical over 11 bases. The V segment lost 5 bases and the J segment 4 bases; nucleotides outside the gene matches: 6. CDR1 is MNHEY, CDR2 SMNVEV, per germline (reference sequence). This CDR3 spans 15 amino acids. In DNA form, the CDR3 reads TGTGCCAGCAGTCCCTCTGGACAGGGGGCCACTGAAGCTTTCTTT. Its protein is CASSPSGQGATEAFF.

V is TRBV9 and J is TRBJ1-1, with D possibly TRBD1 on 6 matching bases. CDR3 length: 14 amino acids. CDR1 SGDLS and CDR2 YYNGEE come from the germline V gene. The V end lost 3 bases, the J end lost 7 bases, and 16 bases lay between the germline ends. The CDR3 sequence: CASSDARGAGEAFF. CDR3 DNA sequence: TGTGCCAGCAGCGATGCCCGGGGGGCGGGTGAAGCTTTCTTT.

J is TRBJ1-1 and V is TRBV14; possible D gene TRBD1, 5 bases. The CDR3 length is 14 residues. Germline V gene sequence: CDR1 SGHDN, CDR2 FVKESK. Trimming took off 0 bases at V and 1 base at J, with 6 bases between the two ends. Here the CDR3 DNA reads TGTGCCAGCAGCCAAGACAGGGCGAACACTGAAGCTTTCTTT. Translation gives CASSQDRANTEAFF.

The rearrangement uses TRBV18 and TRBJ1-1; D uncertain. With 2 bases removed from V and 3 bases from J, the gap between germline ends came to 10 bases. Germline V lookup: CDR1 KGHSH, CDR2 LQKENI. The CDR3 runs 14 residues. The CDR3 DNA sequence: TGTGCCAGCTCACCATCACTGGGCTACACTGAAGCTTTCTTT. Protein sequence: CASSPSLGYTEAFF.

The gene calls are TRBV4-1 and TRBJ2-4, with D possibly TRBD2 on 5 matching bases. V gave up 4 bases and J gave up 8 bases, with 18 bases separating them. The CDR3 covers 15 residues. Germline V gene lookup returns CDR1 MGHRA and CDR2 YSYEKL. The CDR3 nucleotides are TGCGCCAGCAGCCTCCTGGCGGGTCCCAAGGACATTCAGTACTTC. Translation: CASSLLAGPKDIQYF.

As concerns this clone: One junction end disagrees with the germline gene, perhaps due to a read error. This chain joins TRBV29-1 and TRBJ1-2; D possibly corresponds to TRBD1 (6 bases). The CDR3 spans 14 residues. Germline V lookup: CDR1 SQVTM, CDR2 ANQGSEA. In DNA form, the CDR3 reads TGCAGCGTTAAAGAGGGGGGAAAAGGCTATGGCTACACCTTC. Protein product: CSVKEGGKGYGYTF.

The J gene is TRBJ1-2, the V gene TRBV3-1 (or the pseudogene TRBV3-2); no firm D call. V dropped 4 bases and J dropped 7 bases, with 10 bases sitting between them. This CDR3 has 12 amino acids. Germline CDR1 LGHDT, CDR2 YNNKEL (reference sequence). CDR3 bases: TGTGCCAGCAGCCGGACGGAGGGTGGCTACACCTTC. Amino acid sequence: CASSRTEGGYTF.

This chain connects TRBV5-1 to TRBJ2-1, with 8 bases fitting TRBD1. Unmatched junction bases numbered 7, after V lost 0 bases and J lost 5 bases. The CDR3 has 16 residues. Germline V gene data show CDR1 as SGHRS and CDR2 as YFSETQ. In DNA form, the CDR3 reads TGCGCCAGCAGCTTGGTTCCCCCGGACAGGGACAATGAGCAGTTCTTC. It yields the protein CASSLVPPDRDNEQFF.

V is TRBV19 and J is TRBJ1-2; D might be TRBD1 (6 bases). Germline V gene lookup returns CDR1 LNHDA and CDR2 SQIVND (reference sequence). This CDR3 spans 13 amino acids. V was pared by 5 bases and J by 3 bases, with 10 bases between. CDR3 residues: CASSLGTYYGYTF. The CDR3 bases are TGTGCCAGTAGTTTAGGGACATACTATGGCTACACCTTC.

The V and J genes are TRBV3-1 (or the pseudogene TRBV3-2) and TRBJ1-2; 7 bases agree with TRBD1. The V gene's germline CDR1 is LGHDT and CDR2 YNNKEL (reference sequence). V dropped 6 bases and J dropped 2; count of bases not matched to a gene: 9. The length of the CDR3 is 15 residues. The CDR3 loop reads CASSPTRQGNYGYTF. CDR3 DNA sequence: TGTGCCAGCAGTCCGACCCGACAGGGAAACTATGGCTACACCTTC.

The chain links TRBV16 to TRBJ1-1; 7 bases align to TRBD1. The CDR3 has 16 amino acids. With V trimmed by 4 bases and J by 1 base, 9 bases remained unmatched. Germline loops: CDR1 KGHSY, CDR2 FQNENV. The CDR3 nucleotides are TGTGCCAGCAGCCGGAGACAGGGCGTATGGAACACTGAAGCTTTCTTT. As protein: CASSRRQGVWNTEAFF.

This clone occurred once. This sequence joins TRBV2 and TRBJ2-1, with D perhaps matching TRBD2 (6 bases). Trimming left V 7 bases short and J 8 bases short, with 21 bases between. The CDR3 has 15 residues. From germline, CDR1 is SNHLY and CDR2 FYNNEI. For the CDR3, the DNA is TGTGCCAGCAAGTTTGGTGGGGGAGGCGGGGATGAGCAGTTCTTC. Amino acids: CASKFGGGGGDEQFF.

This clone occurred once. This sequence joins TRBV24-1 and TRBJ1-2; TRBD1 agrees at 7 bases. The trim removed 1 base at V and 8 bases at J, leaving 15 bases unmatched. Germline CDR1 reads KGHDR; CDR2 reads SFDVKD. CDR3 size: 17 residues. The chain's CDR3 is CATSDFRRQGEAGGYTF. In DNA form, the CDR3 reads TGTGCCACCAGTGATTTTAGACGGCAGGGGGAAGCGGGCGGCTACACCTTC.

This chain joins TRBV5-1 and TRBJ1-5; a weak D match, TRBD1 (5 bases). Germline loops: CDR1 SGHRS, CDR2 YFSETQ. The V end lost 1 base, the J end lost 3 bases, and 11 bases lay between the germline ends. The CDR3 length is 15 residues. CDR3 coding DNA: TGCGCCAGCAGCTTGTCGGGACTGTACAATCAGCCCCAGCATTTT. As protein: CASSLSGLYNQPQHF.